This TCR beta chain emerged from a study of persistence of HIV-infected CD4 T cells. General study results and limits: The rare CMV-responding cells with HIV-1 proviruses were not separately TCR-sequenced. Antigen-responding cells were enriched for degenerate expanded CDR3beta sequences.

To note about this clone: Its specificity is unknown.

An overlapping HIV-1 Gag peptide pool stimulated these cells at 0.75 to 1 ug/peptide/mL. Sorting of responding CD4+ T cells relied on upregulated CD40 ligand together with CD69. Donors were HIV-1-infected adults who began suppressive ART during chronic infection. CD8+ T cells were removed from PBMCs prior to stimulation. The immunoSEQ assay was version 4, run in survey mode. Sequencing was performed with immunoSEQ multiplex PCR; in TCRdb, only in-frame clones are kept and a portion is missing. This sample yields about 20,000 clones, of which 65% are seen a single time; under 2.5% belongs to the top ten. This CDR3 spans 13 amino acids. Trimming removed 6 bases at V and 0 bases at J, with 7 bases between. Germline loops: CDR1 SEHNR, CDR2 FQNEAQ (reference sequence).

The V and J genes are TRBV7-9 and TRBJ2-3; D gene uncertain. Source: CD4+ T cells sorted from PBMCs after 18-hour stimulation, taken from a patient who received antiretroviral therapy. The sequence was collected from an adult woman with HIV who was CMV-seropositive. The CDR3: CASSKGSTDTQYF. DNA for the CDR3: TGTGCCAGCAGTAAGGGAAGCACAGATACGCAGTATTTT.